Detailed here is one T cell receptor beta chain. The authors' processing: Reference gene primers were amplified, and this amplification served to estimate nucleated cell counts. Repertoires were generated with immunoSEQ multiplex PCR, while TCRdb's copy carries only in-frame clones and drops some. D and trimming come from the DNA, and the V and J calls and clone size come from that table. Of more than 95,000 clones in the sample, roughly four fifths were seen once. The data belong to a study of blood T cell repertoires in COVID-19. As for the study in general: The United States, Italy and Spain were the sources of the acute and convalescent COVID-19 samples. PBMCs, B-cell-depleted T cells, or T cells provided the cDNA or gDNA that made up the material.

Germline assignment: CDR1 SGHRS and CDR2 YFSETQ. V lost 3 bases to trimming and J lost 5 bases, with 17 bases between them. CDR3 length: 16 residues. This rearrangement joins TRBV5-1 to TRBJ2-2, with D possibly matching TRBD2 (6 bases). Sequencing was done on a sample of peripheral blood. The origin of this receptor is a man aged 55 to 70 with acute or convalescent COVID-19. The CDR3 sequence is CASSYGAGSGTGELFF. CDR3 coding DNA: TGCGCCAGCAGCTATGGGGCGGGGTCGGGAACCGGGGAGCTGTTTTTT.